The 26 T cell receptor beta chains given below trace back to one sample, sequenced in a study of early T cells in non-severe SARS-CoV-2 infection. TCRdb itself ran the 5' RACE reads through MiXCR, one entry per CDR3 protein. The sample yields 71,000 or so distinct CDR3 sequences, approximately 14% seen once. Source material: whole blood. All receptors derive from an adult who was a healthcare worker with PCR-confirmed SARS-CoV-2 infection or an uninfected control (not recorded which).

This clonotype occurred many times. The CDR3 sequence: CASVHRGSPSEQYF. The CDR3 nucleotides read TGTGCCAGCGTCCACCGGGGGTCCCCCTCCGAGCAGTACTTC. V and J are TRBV6-2 or TRBV6-3 and TRBJ2-7; a weak D match, TRBD2 (6 bases). Germline CDR1 is MNHEY and CDR2 is SVGEGT. Trimming stripped 8 bases from V and 6 bases from J, with 20 bases between. The CDR3 spans 14 residues.

The genes are TRBV29-1 and TRBJ2-5; 8 nucleotides line up with TRBD1. Trimming cost V 8 bases and J 1 base; bases outside gene matches: 6. The CDR3 loop spans 13 amino acids. Per the germline V gene, CDR1 is SQVTM and CDR2 is ANQGSEA. CDR3 loop: CSLKTGAQETQYF. CDR3 coding DNA: TGCAGCCTAAAGACAGGGGCCCAAGAGACCCAGTACTTC.

This clonotype appeared many times. V and J are TRBV5-1 and TRBJ2-1; D remains unclear. The CDR3 spans 13 residues. From germline, CDR1 is SGHRS and CDR2 YFSETQ. The V end lost 8 bases, the J end lost 3 bases, and 12 bases lay between the germline ends. The CDR3, as DNA: TGCGCCAGTAGCCTTTCAGACTACAATGAGCAGTTCTTC. It encodes CASSLSDYNEQFF.

The sample holds a few counts of this clonotype. The chain links TRBV7-2 to TRBJ2-7; 7 nucleotides align to TRBD1. There are 14 residues in the CDR3. Germline trimming cut 5 bases from V and 2 bases from J; bases unmatched to any gene: 6. Germline V gene data show CDR1 as SGHTA and CDR2 as FQGNSA. CDR3 protein: CASSREGATYEQYF. CDR3 coding DNA: TGTGCCAGCAGCCGCGAGGGGGCGACCTACGAGCAGTACTTC.

Concerning this clonotype: A much bigger clone sits one base away, suggesting this may be a read error. The chain has TRBV6-1 and TRBJ1-5; 9 nucleotides match TRBD1. V shed 7 bases, J shed 0 bases, and the junction held 13 bases outside the gene matches. Germline V gene data show CDR1 as MNHNS and CDR2 as SASEGT. This CDR3 region has 18 residues. DNA of the CDR3: TGTGCCAGCACCGCATTCCCCGGGACAGGGTTTAGCAATCAGCCCCAGCATTTT. It specifies CASTAFPGTGFSNQPQHF.

This chain uses TRBV9 with TRBJ1-2; D remains unclear. This CDR3 has 10 residues. CDR1 SGDLS and CDR2 YYNGEE come from the germline V gene. V shed 5 bases and J shed 14 bases, with 13 bases lying between them. CDR3 loop: CASSGSTLTF. The CDR3 coding sequence is TGTGCCAGCAGTGGATCGACGCTTACCTTC.

J is TRBJ2-7 and V is TRBV20-1; the D is unclear. The CDR3 spans 14 residues. In germline, CDR1 is DFQATT, CDR2 SNEGSKA (reference sequence). The V gene lost 0 bases and the J gene lost 2 bases, with 11 bases spanning the gap. CDR3 in amino acids: CSARDWVGTYEQYF. The DNA of the CDR3 is TGCAGTGCTAGAGATTGGGTAGGCACCTACGAGCAGTACTTC.

This clonotype was counted ten times or more. J is TRBJ1-1 and V is TRBV4-1; D might be TRBD1 (6 bases). The CDR3 has 15 amino acids. The V gene lost 0 bases and the J gene lost 4 bases, with 12 bases spanning the gap. Germline V lookup: CDR1 MGHRA, CDR2 YSYEKL. The CDR3, as DNA: TGCGCCAGCAGCCAAGATGAGGGGGAGGGCACTGAAGCTTTCTTT. The encoded protein is CASSQDEGEGTEAFF.

In its sample, this clonotype was seen a few times. The CDR3 is CASSYRVSNQPQHF. Written as DNA, the CDR3 is TGTGCCAGCAGCTACAGGGTTAGCAATCAGCCCCAGCATTTT. The genes are TRBV7-2 and TRBJ1-5; D perhaps matches TRBD1 (6 bases). In germline, CDR1 is SGHTA, CDR2 FQGNSA. This CDR3 is 14 amino acids long. V was clipped by 4 bases and J by 0 bases, with 7 bases between them.

J is TRBJ2-5 and V is TRBV5-1; 7 bases agree with TRBD1. This CDR3 is 13 amino acids long. In germline, CDR1 is SGHRS, CDR2 YFSETQ. The J segment lost 4 bases and the V segment lost 0 bases, leaving 0 bases of the junction unmatched. The DNA of the CDR3 is TGCGCCAGCAGCTTGGGACAGGGAGAGACCCAGTACTTC. This translates into CASSLGQGETQYF.

The CDR3 is CASSLMRGAGEQFF. In DNA form, the CDR3 reads TGTGCCAGCAGCCTAATGCGGGGGGCGGGTGAGCAGTTCTTC. The chain is built from TRBV14 and TRBJ2-1; 8 nucleotides match TRBD2. CDR3 length: 14 amino acids. V shed 4 bases, J shed 9 bases, and the junction held 8 bases outside the gene matches. Germline V gene sequence: CDR1 SGHDN, CDR2 FVKESK.

This clonotype was found a few times. V is TRBV6-5 and J is TRBJ2-1; 7 bases agree with TRBD2. The CDR3 is 14 residues long. CDR1 MNHEY and CDR2 SVGAGI come from the germline V gene. J gave up 8 bases and V 11 bases, and 15 bases lay outside the gene matches. CDR3 in amino acids: CAVRRGELEDEQFF. The CDR3 nucleotides are TGTGCCGTCAGACGGGGGGAACTTGAGGATGAGCAGTTCTTC.

This clonotype showed up just a few times. The chain combines TRBV7-3 with TRBJ2-3; D is unclear. The V and J ends lost 5 bases and 2 bases respectively, with 11 bases between them. This CDR3 is built from 14 residues. From germline, CDR1 is SGHTA and CDR2 FQGTGA. CDR3 sequence (DNA): TGTGCCAGCAGCCACGACGGATCCACAGATACGCAGTATTTT. It codes for CASSHDGSTDTQYF. Using reference TRBV7-3 and TRBJ2-3 for the parts outside the CDR3, the full variable domain is GAGVSQTPSNKVTEKGKYVELRCDPISGHTALYWYRQSLGQGPEFLIYFQGTGAADDSGLPNDRFFAVRPEGSVSTLKIQRTERGDSAVYLCASSHDGSTDTQYFGPGTRLTVL.

The V and J genes are TRBV4-2 and TRBJ2-2; D is unclear. Deletions cut 1 base from V and 2 bases from J, with 8 bases between. CDR1 is LGHNA, CDR2 YNFKEQ, per germline. The CDR3 length is 15 residues. The CDR3 sequence: CASSQGTDNTGELFF. CDR3 sequence (DNA): TGTGCCAGCAGCCAAGGGACCGACAACACCGGGGAGCTGTTTTTT.

This clonotype was counted a few times. This sequence joins TRBV5-1 and TRBJ2-1; 10 bases map to TRBD2. The CDR3 spans 16 residues. With 2 bases clipped from V and 6 bases from J, the junction kept 8 bases outside the gene matches. The germline gives CDR1 SGHRS, CDR2 YFSETQ. The CDR3 here is CASSLSGGALFNEQFF. CDR3 coding DNA: TGCGCCAGCAGCTTAAGCGGGGGGGCTTTATTCAATGAGCAGTTCTTC.

This clonotype appeared many times. The chain uses TRBV7-3 and TRBJ2-3; a possible D gene is TRBD2 (5 bases). V lost 3 bases to trimming and J lost 3 bases, with 13 bases between them. Germline-derived CDR1 and CDR2 are SGHTA and FQGTGA. The CDR3 has 15 residues. The DNA for the CDR3 is TGTGCCAGCAGCTTCTTTGGCGGGCTGACAGATACGCAGTATTTT. Amino acids: CASSFFGGLTDTQYF.

This clonotype was found many times. This chain uses TRBV6-5 with TRBJ2-7; D unclear. CDR3 length equals 13 residues. V was pared by 2 bases and J by 4 bases, with 9 bases between. In germline, CDR1 is MNHEY, CDR2 SVGAGI. This CDR3 reads CASSYNLGYEQYF. Written as DNA, the CDR3 is TGTGCCAGCAGTTACAATCTGGGTTACGAGCAGTACTTC.

The rearrangement links TRBV6-2 or TRBV6-3 to TRBJ1-4; D unclear. The CDR3 extends over 13 amino acids. V lost 8 bases and J 4 bases, leaving 11 bases between the germline ends. Germline V gives CDR1 MNHEY, CDR2 SVGEGT. The CDR3 here is CASGNGNNEKLFF. In DNA form, the CDR3 reads TGTGCCAGCGGGAATGGCAATAATGAAAAACTGTTTTTT.

This chain links TRBV3-1 with TRBJ2-7, with 7 bases fitting TRBD1. The CDR3 has 14 residues. Germline V gives CDR1 LGHDT, CDR2 YNNKEL (reference sequence). The J segment lost 6 bases and the V segment lost 6 bases, leaving 11 bases of the junction unmatched. Here the CDR3 reads CASRQQGNRGEQYF. The CDR3 region has the DNA TGTGCCAGCAGGCAACAGGGGAATCGGGGCGAGCAGTACTTC.

This clonotype was detected ten times or more. The chain couples TRBV28 to TRBJ1-1; 7 positions agree with TRBD1. This CDR3 is 14 amino acids long. CDR1 MDHEN and CDR2 SYDVKM come from the germline V gene. Unmatched junction bases numbered 18, after V lost 8 bases and J lost 12 bases. CDR3 protein: CASHWGLRTGLTFF. DNA for the CDR3: TGTGCCAGCCATTGGGGATTGAGGACAGGCCTGACTTTCTTT.

In this sample, this clonotype turned up a few times. The V call is TRBV7-6, the J call TRBJ2-1; D is possibly TRBD1 (6 bases). Germline V lookup: CDR1 SGHVS, CDR2 FNYEAQ. The CDR3 runs to 16 residues. Trimming cost V 5 bases and J 10 bases, with 24 bases left between them. CDR3 region: CASSQEVGAGLGEQFF. The CDR3 bases are TGTGCCAGCAGCCAAGAGGTGGGGGCAGGGCTGGGCGAGCAGTTCTTC.

This chain uses TRBV11-1 with TRBJ2-4; tentatively, D is TRBD2 (5 bases). Germline V gene lookup returns CDR1 SGHAT and CDR2 FQDESV (reference sequence). V was cut by 5 bases and J by 8 bases, with 16 bases left in between. CDR3 length: 14 residues. The CDR3 DNA follows: TGTGCCAGCAGCACGCTCCGGGGAGCGGACATTCAGTACTTC. It yields the protein CASSTLRGADIQYF. The complete variable domain, with remaining parts taken from reference TRBV11-1 and TRBJ2-4, reads EAEVAQSPRYKITEKSQAVAFWCDPISGHATLYWYRQILGQGPELLVQFQDESVVDDSQLPKDRFSAERLKGVDSTLKIQPAELGDSAMYLCASSTLRGADIQYFGAGTRLSVL.

This clonotype has a handful of counts. V usage is TRBV3-1 and J usage is TRBJ2-3; D perhaps matches TRBD2 (6 bases). CDR1 is LGHDT and CDR2 is YNNKEL in the germline V gene (reference sequence). This CDR3 is built from 15 residues. The germline V and J ends were trimmed by 4 bases and 4 bases, with 15 bases remaining between them. CDR3 nucleotide sequence: TGTGCCAGCAGCCGCCGCGGGGATGAGGCAGATACGCAGTATTTT. Encoded protein: CASSRRGDEADTQYF.

V gene TRBV10-1 combines with J gene TRBJ1-2; D is unclear. The germline V gene has CDR1 WNHNN and CDR2 SYGVQD (reference sequence). The CDR3 is 13 residues long. Trimming took off 4 bases at V and 8 bases at J, with 14 bases between the two ends. The CDR3 region has the DNA TGCGCCAGCAGTGCGTGCCCAGGATGCGGCTACACCTTC. As protein: CASSACPGCGYTF.

The CDR3 reads CASRTYGYTF. Here the CDR3 DNA reads TGTGCCTCCCGGACCTATGGCTACACCTTC. The chain employs TRBV6-1 and TRBJ1-2; D is ambiguous. Germline CDR1 MNHNS, CDR2 SASEGT. The CDR3 runs to 10 residues. The V and J ends lost 11 bases and 4 bases respectively, with 8 bases between them.

The CDR3, as DNA: TGTGCCAGCAGCTTTACAGGGGAAGAGACCCAGTACTTC. It encodes CASSFTGEETQYF. V gene TRBV11-2 combines with J gene TRBJ2-5; TRBD1 matches at 7 bases. Per germline, CDR1 SGHAT and CDR2 FQNNGV. V dropped 3 bases and J dropped 3; count of bases not matched to a gene: 1. This CDR3 comprises 13 residues.